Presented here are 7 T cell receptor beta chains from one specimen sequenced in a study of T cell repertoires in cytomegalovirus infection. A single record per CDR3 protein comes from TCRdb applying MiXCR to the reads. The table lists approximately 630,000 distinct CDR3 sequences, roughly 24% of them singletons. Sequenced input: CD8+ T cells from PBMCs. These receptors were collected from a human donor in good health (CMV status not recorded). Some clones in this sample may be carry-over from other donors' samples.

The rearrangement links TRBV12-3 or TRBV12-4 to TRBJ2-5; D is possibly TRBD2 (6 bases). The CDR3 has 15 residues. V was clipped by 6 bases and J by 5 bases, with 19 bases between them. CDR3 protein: CASRAAGFAGETQYF. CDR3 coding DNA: TGTGCCAGCAGGGCAGCCGGGTTTGCGGGGGAGACCCAGTACTTC.

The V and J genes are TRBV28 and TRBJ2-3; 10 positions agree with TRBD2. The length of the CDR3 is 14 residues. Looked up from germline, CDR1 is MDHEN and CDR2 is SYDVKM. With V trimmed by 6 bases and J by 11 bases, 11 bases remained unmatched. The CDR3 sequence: CASSYKPVAGGQYF. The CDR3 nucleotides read TGTGCCAGCAGCTACAAACCTGTAGCGGGGGGGCAGTATTTT.

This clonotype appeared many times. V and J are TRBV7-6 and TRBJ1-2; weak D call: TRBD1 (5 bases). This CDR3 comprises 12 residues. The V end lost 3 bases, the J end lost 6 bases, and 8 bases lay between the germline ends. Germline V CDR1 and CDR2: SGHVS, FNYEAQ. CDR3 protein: CASSFQGHGYTF. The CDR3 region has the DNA TGTGCCAGCAGCTTCCAGGGACATGGCTACACCTTC.

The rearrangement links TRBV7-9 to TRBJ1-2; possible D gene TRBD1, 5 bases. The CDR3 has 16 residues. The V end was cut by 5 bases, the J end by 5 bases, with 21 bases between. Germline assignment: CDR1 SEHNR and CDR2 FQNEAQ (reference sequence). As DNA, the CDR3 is TGTGCCAGCAGCCCCACCCTCATCGGGACGGGTTATGGCTACACCTTC. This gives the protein CASSPTLIGTGYGYTF. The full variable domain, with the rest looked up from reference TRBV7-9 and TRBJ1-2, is DTGVSQNPRHKITKRGQNVTFRCDPISEHNRLYWYRQTLGQGPEFLTYFQNEAQLEKSRLLSDRFSAERPKGSFSTLEIQRTEQGDSAMYLCASSPTLIGTGYGYTFGSGTRLTVV.

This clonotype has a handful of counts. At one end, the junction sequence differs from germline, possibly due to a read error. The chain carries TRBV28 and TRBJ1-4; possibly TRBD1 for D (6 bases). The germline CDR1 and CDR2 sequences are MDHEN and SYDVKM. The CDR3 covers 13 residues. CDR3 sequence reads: CGTSNPRHEKLFF. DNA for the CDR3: TGCGGGACATCCAACCCTCGCCATGAAAAACTGTTTTTT.

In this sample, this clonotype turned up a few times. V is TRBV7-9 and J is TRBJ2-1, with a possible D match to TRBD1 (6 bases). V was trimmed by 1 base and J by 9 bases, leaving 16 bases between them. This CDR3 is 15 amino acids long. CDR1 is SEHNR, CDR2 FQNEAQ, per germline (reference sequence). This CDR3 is CASSLGGPPRGEQFF. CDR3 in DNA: TGTGCCAGCAGCTTAGGTGGGCCCCCCAGGGGTGAGCAGTTCTTC. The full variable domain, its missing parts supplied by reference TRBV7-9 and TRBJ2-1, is DTGVSQNPRHKITKRGQNVTFRCDPISEHNRLYWYRQTLGQGPEFLTYFQNEAQLEKSRLLSDRFSAERPKGSFSTLEIQRTEQGDSAMYLCASSLGGPPRGEQFFGPGTRLTVL.

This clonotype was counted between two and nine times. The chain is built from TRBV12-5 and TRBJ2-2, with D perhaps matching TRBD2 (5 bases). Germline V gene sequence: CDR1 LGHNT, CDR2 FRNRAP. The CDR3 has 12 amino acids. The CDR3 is CAAGENTGELFF. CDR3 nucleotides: TGTGCCGCCGGGGAGAACACCGGGGAGCTGTTTTTT.